One and the same sample provided the 15 T cell receptor beta chains below, sequenced in a study of cytomegalovirus exposure and HLA in healthy donors. Use of 60 Vbeta and 13 Jbeta primers characterized the PCR. Profiling relied on immunoSEQ multiplex PCR, and the TCRdb table lists in-frame clones only, not all of them. The sample shows 150,000 to 200,000 clones, roughly 82% of them seen only once. Source material: PBMCs. The receptors were gathered from a woman between 25 and 40 years old in good health and CMV-seronegative.

V gene TRBV19 combines with J gene TRBJ1-6; TRBD1 agrees at 8 bases. V gave up 4 bases and J gave up 7 bases; unmatched junction bases: 3. There are 14 residues in the CDR3. In germline, CDR1 is LNHDA, CDR2 SQIVND (reference sequence). The DNA for the CDR3 is TGTGCCAGTAGTACCACAGGGGGGAATTCACCCCTCCACTTT. Protein product: CASSTTGGNSPLHF.

The chain links TRBV9 to TRBJ2-5, with a weak D call TRBD1 (6 bases). The CDR3 totals 15 residues. The V end was cut by 0 bases, the J end by 4 bases, with 13 bases between. CDR1 is SGDLS, CDR2 YYNGEE, per germline. DNA of the CDR3: TGTGCCAGCAGCGTAGGTGTGGGACACGGAGAGACCCAGTACTTC. Translating it yields CASSVGVGHGETQYF.

V is TRBV9 and J is TRBJ2-7, with 8 bases aligning to TRBD1. V gave up 0 bases and J gave up 6 bases; unmatched junction bases: 8. Germline V gives CDR1 SGDLS, CDR2 YYNGEE. This CDR3 is built from 15 residues. Written as DNA, the CDR3 is TGTGCCAGCAGCGTAGGGTGGTCAGGGGGCGTCGAGCAGTACTTC. Translated, it gives CASSVGWSGGVEQYF.

This chain connects TRBV7-2 to TRBJ1-1, with D hard to call. The CDR3 extends over 15 amino acids. Per the germline V gene, CDR1 is SGHTA and CDR2 is FQGNSA. The V and J ends lost 3 bases and 1 base respectively, with 12 bases between them. The CDR3 is CASSFFGGGNTEAFF. CDR3 in DNA: TGTGCCAGCAGCTTTTTCGGAGGAGGGAACACTGAAGCTTTCTTT.

The V gene is TRBV6-1, the J gene TRBJ1-1, with D perhaps TRBD1 (6 bases). In germline, CDR1 is MNHNS, CDR2 SASEGT. The CDR3 has 15 amino acids. V was trimmed by 6 bases and J by 3 bases, leaving 17 bases between them. The CDR3: CASRPLQGMYTEAFF. The CDR3 nucleotides read TGTGCCAGCAGGCCTCTCCAGGGGATGTACACTGAAGCTTTCTTT.

This chain joins TRBV4-3 and TRBJ1-2; 7 positions agree with TRBD1. The germline V gene encodes CDR1 LGHNA and CDR2 YSLEER. CDR3 size: 15 residues. After removal of 1 base from V and 7 bases from J, the junction contained 9 bases not matched to a gene. CDR3 nucleotide sequence: TGCGCCAGCAGCCAAGTGAGGGGGCTTGTGGTTGGCTACACCTTC. It is translated as CASSQVRGLVVGYTF.

Points on this clone: A junction end diverges from the germline sequence, so it may reflect a read error. The CDR3 sequence is CASSEGTGSNYGYPF. CDR3 DNA sequence: TGTGCCAGCAGTGAAGGGACAGGCTCGAACTATGGCTACCCCTTC. The chain couples TRBV6-1 to TRBJ1-2, with 7 bases matching TRBD1. Germline assignment: CDR1 MNHNS and CDR2 SASEGT. The CDR3 is 15 amino acids.

The chain couples TRBV4-1 to TRBJ2-2; TRBD2 might be the D (5 bases). The germline V gene encodes CDR1 MGHRA and CDR2 YSYEKL. V was shortened by 2 bases and J by 0 bases, with 16 bases between the two germline ends. The CDR3 is 18 residues long. The CDR3 spells CASSQPPRGVTNTGELFF. DNA of the CDR3: TGCGCCAGCAGCCAACCCCCCCGGGGTGTGACGAACACCGGGGAGCTGTTTTTT.

The chain carries TRBV7-8 and TRBJ2-3, with TRBD2 matching 11 bases. This CDR3 has 17 amino acids. Germline V lookup: CDR1 SGHVS, CDR2 FQNEAQ. V dropped 1 base and J dropped 2; count of bases not matched to a gene: 5. CDR3 DNA sequence: TGTGCCAGCAGCTTAGGGTTAGCGGGGGGGACCACAGATACGCAGTATTTT. Translated, it gives CASSLGLAGGTTDTQYF.

V and J are TRBV7-8 and TRBJ2-1; 7 bases are a match to TRBD2. Germline CDR1 is SGHVS and CDR2 is FQNEAQ. CDR3 size: 15 residues. The junction had 8 bases not matched to a gene; V was cut back by 0 bases and J by 9 bases. In nucleotides, the CDR3 is TGTGCCAGCAGCTTAGCCGGCGCGGGGGAGGGTGAGCAGTTCTTC. Its protein is CASSLAGAGEGEQFF.

The V call is TRBV27, the J call TRBJ2-7, with 10 positions matching TRBD1. Germline V gives CDR1 MNHEY, CDR2 SMNVEV (reference sequence). V dropped 8 bases and J dropped 7; count of bases not matched to a gene: 8. CDR3 length: 13 residues. The DNA for the CDR3 is TGTGCCAGCCGGGACAGGGGCCGGGGGGAGCAGTACTTC. Translation gives CASRDRGRGEQYF.

The chain recombines TRBV4-1 with TRBJ2-3; D is uncertain. This CDR3 contains 15 residues. Trimming cost V 0 bases and J 2 bases, with 9 bases left between them. From germline, CDR1 is MGHRA and CDR2 YSYEKL. The CDR3, as DNA: TGCGCCAGCAGCCAAGACTATTTGGTCACAGATACGCAGTATTTT. Its protein product is CASSQDYLVTDTQYF.

A note on this clone: Its ends do not fully match the called genes, so a read error is possible. The chain joins TRBV6-6 to TRBJ1-2, with 7 bases matching TRBD1. The CDR3 extends over 15 amino acids. Germline V gives CDR1 MNHNY, CDR2 SVGAGI (reference sequence). In nucleotides, the CDR3 is TGTGCCAGCAGTACAACAGGGGTCCATAACTATGGCTACCCCTTC. Its translation: CASSTTGVHNYGYPF.

The J gene is TRBJ2-5, the V gene TRBV30; D perhaps matches TRBD2 (6 bases). The CDR3 totals 13 residues. The germline V gene encodes CDR1 GTSNPN and CDR2 SVGIG (reference sequence). Trimming pared 1 base from V and 5 bases from J, leaving 11 bases between. The CDR3, as DNA: TGTGCCTGGAGTGAACTGGGGACTGAGACCCAGTACTTC. This sequence encodes CAWSELGTETQYF.

The genes are TRBV21-1 and TRBJ1-1; the table's TRBD1 call for D was not verified on the DNA. TRBV21-1 is classified as a pseudogene. This CDR3 contains 17 residues. This chain's CDR3 is CASSKRRSQGIRTEAFF. The CDR3 coding sequence is TGTGCCAGCAGCAAGAGACGAAGTCAGGGGATTCGGACTGAAGCTTTCTTT.